The 24 T cell receptor beta chains below all came from one sample that was sequenced in a study of blood T cell repertoires in COVID-19. Measured with immunoSEQ multiplex PCR; TCRdb has only the in-frame clones, and not every one. The data contain under 250,000 clones, about 76% of them singletons. Sequencing was carried out using peripheral blood. The receptors were gathered from a woman between 35 and 50 years old with COVID-19, enrolled during active disease.

The chain joins TRBV7-6 to TRBJ1-4; possibly TRBD1 for D (5 bases). This CDR3 is 16 amino acids long. Germline V lookup: CDR1 SGHVS, CDR2 FNYEAQ. V lost 6 bases to trimming and J lost 6 bases, with 20 bases between them. The CDR3 DNA reads TGTGCCAGCAGAGTAAATGGGTTCGGGGGAGATGAAAAACTGTTTTTT. Translated, it gives CASRVNGFGGDEKLFF.

This chain connects TRBV19 to TRBJ2-7, with D tentatively TRBD1 (6 bases). The length of the CDR3 is 15 residues. The ends were cut back, 3 bases at V and 2 bases at J, with 14 bases in the middle. Germline V gives CDR1 LNHDA, CDR2 SQIVND (reference sequence). The CDR3 loop is CASSIRAGAPYEQYF. The CDR3 DNA reads as TGTGCCAGTAGTATTCGGGCAGGGGCACCCTACGAGCAGTACTTC. The full variable domain, its missing parts supplied by reference TRBV19 and TRBJ2-7, is DGGITQSPKYLFRKEGQNVTLSCEQNLNHDAMYWYRQDPGQGLRLIYYSQIVNDFQKGDIAEGYSVSREKKESFPLTVTSAQKNPTAFYLCASSIRAGAPYEQYFGPGTRLTVT.

The rearrangement joins TRBV7-9 to TRBJ2-3; 11 bases are shared with TRBD1. Germline CDR1 is SEHNR and CDR2 is FQNEAQ (reference sequence). The CDR3 runs 17 residues. The junction had 9 bases not matched to a gene; V was cut back by 3 bases and J by 4 bases. The CDR3 DNA reads as TGTGCCAGCAGCTTTACTGCCGGGACAGGGGGGGCAGATACGCAGTATTTT. This gives the protein CASSFTAGTGGADTQYF.

The rearrangement links TRBV30 to TRBJ1-1, with D perhaps matching TRBD1 (6 bases). This CDR3 has 13 amino acids. Looked up from germline, CDR1 is GTSNPN and CDR2 is SVGIG (reference sequence). Trimming took 2 bases from V and 1 from J, leaving 8 bases between them. CDR3: CAWSKTGNTEAFF. Written as DNA, the CDR3 is TGTGCCTGGAGTAAGACAGGGAACACTGAAGCTTTCTTT.

V usage is TRBV7-6 and J usage is TRBJ1-3, with D maybe TRBD1 (5 bases). This CDR3 has 15 residues. V dropped 3 bases and J dropped 4 bases, with 13 bases sitting between them. Germline lookup yields CDR1 SGHVS and CDR2 FNYEAQ. CDR3 coding DNA: TGTGCCAGCAGCTTTCGGGGGATTGGAGGAAACACCATATATTTT. This gives the protein CASSFRGIGGNTIYF. Full variable domain (outside the CDR3, taken from reference TRBV7-6 and TRBJ1-3): GAGVSQSPRYKVTKRGQDVALRCDPISGHVSLYWYRQALGQGPEFLTYFNYEAQQDKSGLPNDRFSAERPEGSISTLTIQRTEQRDSAMYRCASSFRGIGGNTIYFGEGSWLTVV.

V and J are TRBV2 and TRBJ2-3; 8 bases map to TRBD2. Germline V gene data show CDR1 as SNHLY and CDR2 as FYNNEI. CDR3 length: 15 amino acids. The ends lost 2 bases at V and 0 bases at J; junction bases unmatched: 1. The CDR3: CASSETSGSTDTQYF. CDR3 nucleotide sequence: TGTGCCAGCAGTGAAACTAGCGGTAGCACAGATACGCAGTATTTT.

This clone was counted a single time. The V gene is TRBV5-4, the J gene TRBJ2-1; D possibly corresponds to TRBD2 (6 bases). The ends were cut back, 3 bases at V and 9 bases at J, with 13 bases in the middle. The CDR3 is made up of 13 amino acids. The germline V gene encodes CDR1 SGHNT and CDR2 YYREEE (reference sequence). The DNA of the CDR3 is TGTGCCAGCAGCTACCGCGGGGTCACTGAGCAGTTCTTC. Its protein is CASSYRGVTEQFF.

The chain has TRBV29-1 and TRBJ2-1; maybe TRBD2 (5 bases). The CDR3 length is 14 residues. V was pared by 4 bases and J by 4 bases, with 14 bases between. CDR1 is SQVTM, CDR2 ANQGSEA, per germline. CDR3 loop: CSVAAGGRYNEQFF. In DNA form, the CDR3 reads TGCAGCGTTGCGGCGGGCGGGCGGTACAATGAGCAGTTCTTC.

The chain couples TRBV4-3 to TRBJ1-2; no clear D. Germline lookup yields CDR1 LGHNA and CDR2 YSLEER. CDR3 length equals 14 residues. Trimming left V 1 base short and J 1 base short, with 7 bases between. Written as DNA, the CDR3 is TGCGCCAGCAGCCAAGGGCATATTAACTATGGCTACACCTTC. As protein: CASSQGHINYGYTF.

The sample holds many counts of this clone. The chain has TRBV6-4 and TRBJ1-2, with D possibly being TRBD1 (6 bases). CDR1 and CDR2 (germline): MRHNA, SNTAGT. The CDR3 contains 13 residues. The V gene lost 8 bases and the J gene lost 0 bases, with 10 bases spanning the gap. CDR3 sequence: CASRDNSNYGYTF. The CDR3 DNA is TGTGCCAGCCGGGACAATTCTAACTATGGCTACACCTTC.

The gene calls are TRBV14 and TRBJ2-4; TRBD2 matches 7 bases. The CDR3 is 16 residues long. The germline V gene encodes CDR1 SGHDN and CDR2 FVKESK. With 0 bases clipped from V and 0 bases from J, the junction kept 2 bases outside the gene matches. CDR3 loop: CASSQEGGLAKNIQYF. The CDR3 coding sequence is TGTGCCAGCAGCCAAGAGGGAGGGTTAGCCAAAAACATTCAGTACTTC.

This clone came up once. The genes are TRBV12-3 or TRBV12-4 and TRBJ2-2; TRBD1 agrees at 7 bases. This CDR3 comprises 13 residues. V shed 7 bases and J 8 bases; nucleotides not matched to a gene: 7. CDR3 coding DNA: TGTGCCAGCATTAACAGGGGTTTAGGGGAGCTGTTTTTT. Translated, it gives CASINRGLGELFF.

The chain is built from TRBV5-6 and TRBJ1-2; tentatively, D is TRBD1 (6 bases). Germline V gene sequence: CDR1 SGHDT, CDR2 YYEEEE. V was cut by 2 bases and J by 7 bases, with 6 bases left in between. The CDR3 spans 11 residues. CDR3 nucleotide sequence: TGTGCCAGCAGCTTACAGGGTGGCTACACCTTC. Translation: CASSLQGGYTF. Looking up the rest from reference TRBV5-6 and TRBJ1-2 gives the full variable domain: DAGVTQSPTHLIKTRGQQVTLRCSPKSGHDTVSWYQQALGQGPQFIFQYYEEEERQRGNFPDRFSGHQFPNYSSELNVNALLLGDSALYLCASSLQGGYTFGSGTRLTVV.

This chain links TRBV7-9 with TRBJ1-2, with 8 bases aligning to TRBD1. Trimming removed 8 bases from V and 0 bases from J; junction bases left unmatched: 5. Germline assignment: CDR1 SEHNR and CDR2 FQNEAQ (reference sequence). There are 14 residues in the CDR3. CDR3 region: CASYWTGTNYGYTF. The CDR3 DNA reads TGTGCCAGCTACTGGACAGGGACTAACTATGGCTACACCTTC. The full variable domain, its missing parts supplied by reference TRBV7-9 and TRBJ1-2, is DTGVSQNPRHKITKRGQNVTFRCDPISEHNRLYWYRQTLGQGPEFLTYFQNEAQLEKSRLLSDRFSAERPKGSFSTLEIQRTEQGDSAMYLCASYWTGTNYGYTFGSGTRLTVV.

This chain connects TRBV14 to TRBJ1-1; a possible D gene is TRBD1 (6 bases). Germline V gene lookup returns CDR1 SGHDN and CDR2 FVKESK. V lost 3 bases and J lost 1, with 18 bases in between. The CDR3 sequence is 17 residues long. The CDR3 region is CASSQFQTPQGNTEAFF. The CDR3 DNA follows: TGTGCCAGCAGCCAGTTCCAAACACCACAGGGGAACACTGAAGCTTTCTTT. The full variable domain, with the rest looked up from reference TRBV14 and TRBJ1-1, is EAGVTQFPSHSVIEKGQTVTLRCDPISGHDNLYWYRRVMGKEIKFLLHFVKESKQDESGMPNNRFLAERTGGTYSTLKVQPAELEDSGVYFCASSQFQTPQGNTEAFFGQGTRLTVV.

The rearrangement joins TRBV6-6 to TRBJ1-4; 7 bases line up with TRBD1. The germline V gene has CDR1 MNHNY and CDR2 SVGAGI (reference sequence). The CDR3 spans 15 residues. V dropped 4 bases and J dropped 6; count of bases not matched to a gene: 8. In DNA, the CDR3 is TGTGCCAGCAGTTCCGACAGGGCTGCGGATGAAAAACTGTTTTTT. Its translation is CASSSDRAADEKLFF.

In its sample, this clone was seen once. The chain uses TRBV5-1 and TRBJ1-2; D uncertain. CDR3 length equals 14 residues. Germline CDR1 is SGHRS and CDR2 is YFSETQ. V lost 0 bases and J lost 2, with 8 bases in between. The CDR3 reads CASSLARGNYGYTF. The CDR3 bases are TGCGCCAGCAGCTTGGCCCGAGGAAACTATGGCTACACCTTC.

The chain combines TRBV6-5 with TRBJ1-6; no clear D gene. The CDR3 extends over 15 amino acids. Germline loops: CDR1 MNHEY, CDR2 SVGAGI. Deletions cut 6 bases from V and 9 bases from J, with 18 bases between. CDR3 in amino acids: CASSPLSGESSPLHF. The DNA for the CDR3 is TGTGCCAGCAGCCCCCTCTCCGGGGAGAGTTCACCCCTCCACTTT.

The chain carries TRBV5-1 and TRBJ2-7; weak D call: TRBD1 (6 bases). V shed 1 base and J shed 5 bases, with 13 bases lying between them. Germline V gene data show CDR1 as SGHRS and CDR2 as YFSETQ. There are 14 residues in the CDR3. CDR3 in amino acids: CASSLRQGYHEQYF. The CDR3 DNA is TGCGCCAGCAGCTTGCGGCAGGGGTACCACGAGCAGTACTTC. Full variable domain (missing parts from reference TRBV5-1 and TRBJ2-7): KAGVTQTPRYLIKTRGQQVTLSCSPISGHRSVSWYQQTPGQGLQFLFEYFSETQRNKGNFPGRFSGRQFSNSRSEMNVSTLELGDSALYLCASSLRQGYHEQYFGPGTRLTVT.

The V call is TRBV12-3 or TRBV12-4, the J call TRBJ1-2; D remains ambiguous. This CDR3 is built from 13 residues. V dropped 3 bases and J dropped 6 bases, with 11 bases sitting between them. The DNA for the CDR3 is TGTGCCAGCAGTTTTAGTAAAGTCGATGGCTACACCTTC. This codes for CASSFSKVDGYTF.

The table lists this clone with many counts. This chain links TRBV4-2 with TRBJ1-2, with TRBD1 matching over 10 bases. CDR1 LGHNA and CDR2 YNFKEQ come from the germline V gene. With V trimmed by 3 bases and J by 7 bases, 5 bases remained unmatched. The CDR3 has 14 amino acids. CDR3 loop: CASSQPGQGSGYTF. For the CDR3, the DNA is TGTGCCAGCAGCCAGCCGGGACAGGGGTCTGGCTACACCTTC.

The chain carries TRBV19 and TRBJ2-7; the D gene is possibly TRBD1 (5 bases). The CDR3 covers 19 residues. Germline V gene data show CDR1 as LNHDA and CDR2 as SQIVND (reference sequence). V was shortened by 3 bases and J by 3 bases, with 27 bases between the two germline ends. CDR3 nucleotides: TGTGCCAGTAGTATTTCCTCGAGTGGGGCAGGACGGATGAGCTACGAGCAGTACTTC. Translated, it gives CASSISSSGAGRMSYEQYF.

The chain carries TRBV20-1 and TRBJ2-7, with D unclear. The germline V and J ends were trimmed by 2 bases and 6 bases, with 8 bases remaining between them. The CDR3 loop spans 11 amino acids. Per the germline V gene, CDR1 is DFQATT and CDR2 is SNEGSKA (reference sequence). The DNA for the CDR3 is TGCAGTGCTAGACAATTGGCCGAGCAGTACTTC. This codes for CSARQLAEQYF.

This clone was counted only a few times. V usage is TRBV27 and J usage is TRBJ2-7; 7 bases map to TRBD1. The germline V gene encodes CDR1 MNHEY and CDR2 SMNVEV (reference sequence). The CDR3 runs 14 residues. With 5 bases clipped from V and 5 bases from J, the junction kept 9 bases outside the gene matches. CDR3 amino acids: CASSRQGGLDEQYF. Written as DNA, the CDR3 is TGTGCCAGCAGTAGACAAGGGGGCCTCGACGAGCAGTACTTC.